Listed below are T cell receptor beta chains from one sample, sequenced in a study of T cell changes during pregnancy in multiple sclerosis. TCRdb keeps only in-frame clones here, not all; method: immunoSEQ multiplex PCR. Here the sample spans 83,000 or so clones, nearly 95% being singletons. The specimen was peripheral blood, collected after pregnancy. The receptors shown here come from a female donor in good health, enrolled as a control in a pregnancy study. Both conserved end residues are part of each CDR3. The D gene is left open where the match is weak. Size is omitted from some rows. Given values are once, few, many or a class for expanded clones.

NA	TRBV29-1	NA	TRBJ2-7	TGCAGCGTGAGAGGCCGCCTAAGGCGAGAGCAGTACTTC	CSVRGRLRREQYF
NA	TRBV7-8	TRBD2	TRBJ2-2	TGTGCCAGCAGCCTCTCGACTAGCGGGAGTTCGGGGTATAGGACCGGGGAGCTGTTTTTT	CASSLSTSGSSGYRTGELFF
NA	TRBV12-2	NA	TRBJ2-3	TGTGCAAGTCGCTCCGAGCGGGAGTCAGCAGATACGCAGTATTTT	CASRSERESADTQYF
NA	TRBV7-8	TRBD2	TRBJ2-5	TGTGCCAGCAGCATCTCTAGCGGGCCCATCTCGGGGGAGACCCAGTACTTC	CASSISSGPISGETQYF
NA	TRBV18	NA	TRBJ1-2	TGTGCCAGCTCACCAGAAGCAAACTATGGCTACACCTTC	CASSPEANYGYTF
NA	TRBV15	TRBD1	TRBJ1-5	TGTGCCACCAGCACAGGGGGCCTCAATCAGCCCCAGCATTTT	CATSTGGLNQPQHF
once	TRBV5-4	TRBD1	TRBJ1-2	TGTGCCAGCAGCCGACAGGGATATGGCTACACCTTC	CASSRQGYGYTF
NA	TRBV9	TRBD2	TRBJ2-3	TGTGCCAGCAGCGTAATACTAGCGGGAGCTGCAGATACGCAGTATTTT	CASSVILAGAADTQYF
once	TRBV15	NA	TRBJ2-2	TGTGCCACCAGCAGAGATAGGGGGAGGGCCCACTGGGGCACCGGGGAGCTGTTTTTT	CATSRDRGRAHWGTGELFF
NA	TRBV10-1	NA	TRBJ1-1	TGCGCCAGCAGTGAGAGCTTTTGTAGGGGTTCGAAGAACACTGAAGCTTTCTTT	CASSESFCRGSKNTEAFF
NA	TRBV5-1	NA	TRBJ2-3	TGCGCCAGCAGCTTGTTTCCAGGGGTAAGCACAGATACGCAGTATTTT	CASSLFPGVSTDTQYF
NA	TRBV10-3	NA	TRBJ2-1	TGTGCCACCGCGACTGCGTACAATGAGCAGTTCTTC	CATATAYNEQFF
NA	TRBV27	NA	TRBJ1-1	TGTGCCAGCAGTCCTGCACAAAGGAACACTGAAGCTTTCTTT	CASSPAQRNTEAFF
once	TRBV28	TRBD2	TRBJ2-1	TGTGCCAGCAGTTTACGCCTAGCGGGAGGGAGGGATGAGCAGTTCTTC	CASSLRLAGGRDEQFF
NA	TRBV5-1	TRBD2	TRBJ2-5	TGCGCCAGCAGCTCGGGACTAGCGGGAGTTCTGGAGACCCAGTACTTC	CASSSGLAGVLETQYF
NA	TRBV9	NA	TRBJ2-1	TGTGCCAGCAGCCCTTTCGTCAATGAGCAGTTCTTC	CASSPFVNEQFF
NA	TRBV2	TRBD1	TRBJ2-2	TGTGCCAGCAGACAAAGGGACAGCCCTTCGAACACCGGGGAGCTGTTTTTT	CASRQRDSPSNTGELFF
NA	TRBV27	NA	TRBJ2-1	TGTGCCAGCAAAACAGGGAGGGCTGAGCAGTTCTTC	CASKTGRAEQFF
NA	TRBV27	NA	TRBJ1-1	TGTGCCAGCAGTTTCGACTACTCAAATCTGAACACTGAAGCTTTCTTT	CASSFDYSNLNTEAFF
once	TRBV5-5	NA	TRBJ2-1	TGTGCCAGCAGCCGGACAGCCAGCTCCTACAATGAGCAGTTCTTC	CASSRTASSYNEQFF
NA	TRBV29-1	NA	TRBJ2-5	TGCAGCGTGGGGCCTTGGGAAGAGACCCAGTACTTC	CSVGPWEETQYF
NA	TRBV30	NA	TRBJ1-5	TGTGCCTGGAGGAAGAAAGGGGATAGCAATCAGCCCCAGCATTTT	CAWRKKGDSNQPQHF
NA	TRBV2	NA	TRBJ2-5	TGTGCCAGCAGTGCTTACGGGAGTTACCAAGAGACCCAGTACTTC	CASSAYGSYQETQYF
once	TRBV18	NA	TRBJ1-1	TGTGCCAGCTCACCTGAACAGAACATTATGAACACTGAAGCTTTCTTT	CASSPEQNIMNTEAFF
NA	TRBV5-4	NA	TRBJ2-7	TGTGCCAGCAGCTCGTCCTACGAGCAGTACTTC	CASSSSYEQYF
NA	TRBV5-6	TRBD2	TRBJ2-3	TGTGCCAGCAGCTTTAGCGGGGGCACAGATACGCAGTATTTT	CASSFSGGTDTQYF
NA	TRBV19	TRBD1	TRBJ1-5	TGTGCCAGTAGCGTGACAGGGAATATGTATCAGCCCCAGCATTTT	CASSVTGNMYQPQHF
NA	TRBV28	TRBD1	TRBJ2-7	TGTGCCAGCAGCCCGGGACAGCACTACGAGCAGTACTTC	CASSPGQHYEQYF
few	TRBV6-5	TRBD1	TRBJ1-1	TGTGCCAGCAGCAACAGGGGGAGCACTGAAGCTTTCTTT	CASSNRGSTEAFF
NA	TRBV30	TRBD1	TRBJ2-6	TGTGCCGGACAGGGTCTTGGGGCTGGGGCCAACGTCCTGACTTTC	CAGQGLGAGANVLTF
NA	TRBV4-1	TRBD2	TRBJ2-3	TGCGCCAGCAGCCAAGATCACCTCGGGGGGAGCACAGATACGCAGTATTTT	CASSQDHLGGSTDTQYF
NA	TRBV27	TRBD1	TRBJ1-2	TGTGCCAGCAGCCAAGACAGGGCCGCCTATGGCTACACCTTC	CASSQDRAAYGYTF
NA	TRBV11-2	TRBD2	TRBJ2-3	TGTGCCAGCAGGGGACTAGCGGGAAGCACAGATACGCAGTATTTT	CASRGLAGSTDTQYF
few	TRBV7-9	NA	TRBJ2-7	TGTGCCAGCAGCCGTCGGACAGACTCCTGGGAGCAGTACTTC	CASSRRTDSWEQYF
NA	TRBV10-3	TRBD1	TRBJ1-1	TGTGCCATCAGTGAGTCAGACAGGGTGAACACTGAAGCTTTCTTT	CAISESDRVNTEAFF
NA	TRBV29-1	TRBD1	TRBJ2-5	TGCAGCGTTGAGCTTCTATGGGACAGGGATAAGGAGACCCAGTACTTC	CSVELLWDRDKETQYF
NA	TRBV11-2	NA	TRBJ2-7	TGTGCCAGCAGCCCCGGGGACAAGACAAATTACGAGCAGTACTTC	CASSPGDKTNYEQYF
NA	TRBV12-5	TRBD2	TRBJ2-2	TGTGCTAGTGAAAGGACTAGCGGGAGAGTTTCCACCGGGGAGCTGTTTTTT	CASERTSGRVSTGELFF
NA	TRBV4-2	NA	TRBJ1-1	TGTGCCAGCAGCCACACGACAGGTATTATGAACACTGAAGCTTTCTTT	CASSHTTGIMNTEAFF
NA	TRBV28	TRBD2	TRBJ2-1	TGTGCCAGCAGTTATACCGGGACTAGCGGGAGGGGAGTGGAGAATGAGCAGTTCTTC	CASSYTGTSGRGVENEQFF
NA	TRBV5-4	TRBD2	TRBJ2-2	TGTGCCAGCAGCTCCGGGGGGTACACCGGGGAGCTGTTTTTT	CASSSGGYTGELFF
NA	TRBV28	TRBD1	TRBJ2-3	TGTGCCAGCAGTCCCTCGGGGACAGGGGACACAGATACGCAGTATTTT	CASSPSGTGDTDTQYF
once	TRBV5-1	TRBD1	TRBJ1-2	TGCGCCAGCAGCATGGAGGGACAGGTAGTCTTC	CASSMEGQVVF
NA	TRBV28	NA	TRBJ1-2	TGTGCCAGCACCCAGATGGACAGTACAGGCTATGGCTACACCTTC	CASTQMDSTGYGYTF
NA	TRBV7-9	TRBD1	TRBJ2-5	TGTGCCAGCAGCTTGGGACAGGGGGCGTCGTGGCAAGAGACCCAGTACTTC	CASSLGQGASWQETQYF
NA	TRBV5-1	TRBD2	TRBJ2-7	TGCGCCAGCTCCCTGGAGGGAGGGAGGTACGAGCAGTACTTC	CASSLEGGRYEQYF
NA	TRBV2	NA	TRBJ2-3	TGTGCCAGCAGTGGCCGGGGGGATACGCAGTATTTT	CASSGRGDTQYF
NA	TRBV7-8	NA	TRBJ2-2	TGTGTCAGCAGCTTGAGAGACGCCCCGGGCACCGGGGAGCTGTTTTTT	CVSSLRDAPGTGELFF
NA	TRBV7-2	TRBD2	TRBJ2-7	TGTGCCAGCAGCTCCAATAGCGGGAGGGGAACCTACGAGCAGTACTTC	CASSSNSGRGTYEQYF